Given below is one T cell receptor beta chain in context. Self-reported history from a screening survey and questionnaire set each donor's cohort. The data are from a study of blood T cell repertoires in COVID-19. Study-level information: PBMCs, B-cell-depleted T cells, or T cells provided the cDNA or gDNA that made up the material.

Germline lookup yields CDR1 SGHNT and CDR2 YENEEA. V lost 5 bases to trimming and J lost 9 bases; unmatched junction nucleotides: 5. The CDR3 is 15 residues long. Per the study methods: Researchers report that nucleated cell counts were estimated from reference gene primer amplification. The data were produced by immunoSEQ multiplex PCR, yet TCRdb's version contains in-frame clones alone and is incomplete. The V and J calls and the clone size are those of that table, but D and trimming were determined from the DNA. The profile covers about 250,000 clones, with about nine tenths appearing a single time and around 2.9% taken by the ten largest.

The J gene is TRBJ2-1, the V gene TRBV11-3; 15 bases line up with TRBD2. This sequence was found in a woman aged 45-60 years who had recovered from COVID-19. The sequenced sample consisted of PBMCs or T cells enriched from blood (not recorded which). CDR3 residues: CASSQGTSGGIEQFF. In nucleotides, the CDR3 is TGTGCCAGCAGCCAAGGGACTAGCGGGGGGATTGAGCAGTTCTTC.